A selection of T cell receptor beta chains follows, all from one sample in a study of regulatory T cells in long-lasting Graves disease. TCRdb used MiXCR to reprocess the multiplex PCR reads, holding one entry per CDR3 protein. The table lists 400,000 to 500,000 distinct CDR3 sequences, about 15% of them singletons. Another study also made use of these data, one on T cells in Graves' hyperthyroidism and ophthalmopathy.

Here the sequenced sample was peripheral blood mononuclear cells (PBMCs), taken at new diagnosis, from a patient treated with antithyroid drugs. These receptors were taken from a middle-aged woman with Graves disease. Both conserved end residues are part of each CDR3. Each record gives: clone size, J gene, V gene, D gene, CDR3 DNA, CDR3 protein. The D gene is left open where the match is weak. Clone size, where shown, is once, few, many, or a class for clones that have expanded.

many,TRBJ2-7,TRBV18,TRBD1,TGTGCCAGCTCACCGGTGGACAGGGGTGGGTCCTACGAGCAGTACTTC,CASSPVDRGGSYEQYF
many,TRBJ2-3,TRBV28,.,TGTGCCAGCAGTGAGACCCTAGGGCTAGCAGGAGATACGCAGTATTTT,CASSETLGLAGDTQYF
many,TRBJ1-5,TRBV5-6,TRBD1,TGTGCCAGCAGTAACCGGGACAGAAGCAATCAGCCCCAGCATTTT,CASSNRDRSNQPQHF
few,TRBJ2-7,TRBV2,.,TGTGCCAGCAGTGAACGGGACGGACCCTACGAGCAGTACTTC,CASSERDGPYEQYF
many,TRBJ1-1,TRBV20-1,.,TGCAGTGTCTTGACGGGAAACACTGAAGCTTTCTTT,CSVLTGNTEAFF
many,TRBJ1-1,TRBV19,.,TGTGCCAGTAGTATAGGATTAGGACAAATAAACACTGAAGCTTTCTTT,CASSIGLGQINTEAFF
many,TRBJ2-1,TRBV11-1,.,TGTGCCAGCAGCTTAGGGCCAGGGAGTGGGGCCAATGAGCAGTTCTTC,CASSLGPGSGANEQFF
few,TRBJ2-5,TRBV27,.,TGTGCCAGCAGTTCCTTCATCCAAGAGACCCAGTACTTC,CASSSFIQETQYF
few,TRBJ2-3,TRBV5-5,.,TGTGCCAGCAGCGCACCAGCGGACGAGCGATATACGCAGTATTTT,CASSAPADERYTQYF
.,TRBJ2-1,TRBV6-9,.,TGTGCCAGCAGTTACGTCGGTAGCTCCTACAATGAGCAGTTCTTC,CASSYVGSSYNEQFF
.,TRBJ2-2,TRBV29-1,.,TGCAGCGTTGAAAGTTTTTTGTTGGGCGGAACCGGGGAGCTGTTTTTT,CSVESFLLGGTGELFF
few,TRBJ2-7,TRBV6-2/TRBV6-3,.,TGTGCCAGCACCCACGCGGCGGAGAGCTCCTACGAGCAGTACTTC,CASTHAAESSYEQYF
many,TRBJ2-1,TRBV29-1,.,TGCAGCGTAGGACCGGACGAGCAGTTCTTC,CSVGPDEQFF
many,TRBJ2-7,TRBV11-3,TRBD2,TGTGCCAGCAGCTTAGATGGGACTACCAAGGACTTC,CASSLDGTTKDF
many,TRBJ2-1,TRBV27,.,TGTGCCAGCAGTTTCCAGGGGGGAGCGCAGTTCTTC,CASSFQGGAQFF
many,TRBJ2-7,TRBV14,.,TGTGCCAGCAGCCCAACTCTCCAGGGAAGGGAGCAGTACTTC,CASSPTLQGREQYF
many,TRBJ1-2,TRBV20-1,.,TGCAGTGCCACAGGACAGTCCCGCGGAGATGGCTACACCTTC,CSATGQSRGDGYTF
many,TRBJ2-7,TRBV7-3,.,TGTGCCAGCAGCTTATACAGCGGTAACTCCTACGAGCAGTACTTC,CASSLYSGNSYEQYF
many,TRBJ2-1,TRBV5-1,TRBD2,TGCGCCAGCAGCCTAAGGACTAGCGGCAGACGTGGTGAGCAGTTCTTC,CASSLRTSGRRGEQFF
many,TRBJ2-3,TRBV2,.,TGTGCCAGCAGCAATGACGCGAAGGAGTCCACAGATACGCAGTATTTT,CASSNDAKESTDTQYF
many,TRBJ2-2,TRBV24-1,TRBD1,TGTGCCACCAGCAATACAGGGGACACCGGGGAGCTGTTTTTT,CATSNTGDTGELFF
many,TRBJ2-7,TRBV5-1,TRBD2,TGCGCCAGCAACCTCCCTGAAGAGAGCGGGAGCTCCTACGAGCAGTACTTC,CASNLPEESGSSYEQYF
many,TRBJ1-1,TRBV12-3/TRBV12-4,.,TGTGCCAGCAGTCTCGGAGTGGGGACAAACACTGAAGCTTTCTTT,CASSLGVGTNTEAFF
many,TRBJ2-3,TRBV2,.,TGTGCCAGCAGTGCCCCGGAGGTTGGCACAGATACGCAGTATTTT,CASSAPEVGTDTQYF
.,TRBJ2-6,TRBV7-9,.,TGTGCCAGCAGCACAACGCGGTCTGGGGCCAACGTCCTGACTTTC,CASSTTRSGANVLTF
few,TRBJ2-7,TRBV18,.,TGTGCCAGCTCACCACCGGCTTGGGACCACGAGCAGTACTTC,CASSPPAWDHEQYF
.,TRBJ2-1,TRBV6-2/TRBV6-3,TRBD1,TGTGCCAGCAACAAGTGGGGACAGGGGGAGGAGAATGAGCAGTTCTTC,CASNKWGQGEENEQFF
many,TRBJ2-2,TRBV5-1,TRBD1,TGCGCCAGCAGCTTGGCCGGGACAGGGTTCACCGGGGAGCTGTTTTTT,CASSLAGTGFTGELFF
.,TRBJ1-2,TRBV12-3/TRBV12-4,.,TGTGCCAGCAGTTTACTGGCAGGGTCGAGTCCTGATGGCTACACCTTC,CASSLLAGSSPDGYTF
many,TRBJ2-3,TRBV6-2/TRBV6-3,TRBD2,TGTGCCAGCAGTTACTCCCCTCTACTAGCGGGGTCGAGGGATACGCAGTATTTT,CASSYSPLLAGSRDTQYF
few,TRBJ2-2,TRBV19,TRBD1,TGTGCCAGTAGACCGACAGGGGTGACCGGGGAGCTGTTTTTT,CASRPTGVTGELFF
.,TRBJ1-1,TRBV15,.,TGTGCCACCAGCAGAGATTTCCGAGACGGGGGCGCTGAAGCTTTCTTT,CATSRDFRDGGAEAFF
.,TRBJ2-5,TRBV11-2,TRBD2,TGTGCCAGAAGCTTAGGGGCCTGGAGGGCGACTAGCGGGGTCCAAGAGACCCAGTACTTC,CARSLGAWRATSGVQETQYF
many,TRBJ2-2,TRBV30,.,TGTGCCTGGAGAATAGGGTTAGAGACCGGGGAGCTGTTTTTT,CAWRIGLETGELFF
few,TRBJ2-1,TRBV27,.,TGTGCCAGCAGTACCCGTTATGAGCAGTTCTTC,CASSTRYEQFF
many,TRBJ2-5,TRBV19,TRBD1,TGTGCCAGTAGGCTTACGGGACAGGGGGCCGGAGGGACCCAGTACTTC,CASRLTGQGAGGTQYF
few,TRBJ2-3,TRBV20-1,.,TGCAGTGCTAGAGACGATCGGCGGGAAACAGATACGCAGTATTTT,CSARDDRRETDTQYF
few,TRBJ2-3,TRBV19,TRBD2,TGTGCCAGTAGTATCGCGGGAGGGCCTTGGGATACGCAGTATTTT,CASSIAGGPWDTQYF
.,TRBJ1-1,TRBV29-1,.,TGCAGGGCCTATGGAGGTGACACTGAAGCTTTCTTT,CRAYGGDTEAFF
many,TRBJ1-5,TRBV27,.,TGTGCCAGCAGTTTATCGGACCCTGGCAGTAGCAATCAGCCCCAGCATTTT,CASSLSDPGSSNQPQHF
many,TRBJ1-4,TRBV19,.,TGTGCCAGTAGTACCCCAACAGTCTCAACTAATGAAAAACTGTTTTTT,CASSTPTVSTNEKLFF
many,TRBJ2-5,TRBV7-2,.,TGTGCCAGCAGCTTAGTGGGACGGCAAGAGACCCAGTACTTC,CASSLVGRQETQYF
.,TRBJ2-7,TRBV30,TRBD2,TGTGCCTGGACCCTAGCCCCCACTAGCGGGACGCGCGAGCAGTACTTC,CAWTLAPTSGTREQYF